Listed here is a single TCR beta chain. This sample was taken from a study of blood T cell repertoires in COVID-19. Study-level background: The United States, Italy and Spain provided the acute and convalescent COVID-19 samples. Nucleic acid was either cDNA or gDNA, and it came from T cells, B-cell-depleted T cells, or PBMCs.

Original data processing: For nucleated cells, counts were estimated from reference gene primer amplification. The repertoire was sequenced with immunoSEQ multiplex PCR; TCRdb's copy has only in-frame clones and lacks some. V and J calls and clone size follow that table, whereas D and trimming were derived from the DNA. The data hold tens of thousands of clones, with more than 70% observed a single time. This CDR3 has 12 amino acids. Between the trimmed V and J ends, which lost 6 bases and 2 bases, there was a span of 7 bases. Per germline, CDR1 PRHDT and CDR2 FYEKMQ (reference sequence). The sample comprised peripheral blood. This TCR came from a man between 45 and 60 years old with acute or convalescent COVID-19. This chain joins TRBV13 and TRBJ2-5; D ambiguous. CDR3 DNA: TGTGCCAGCAGTGGGCGACAAGAGACCCAGTACTTC. It yields the protein CASSGRQETQYF.